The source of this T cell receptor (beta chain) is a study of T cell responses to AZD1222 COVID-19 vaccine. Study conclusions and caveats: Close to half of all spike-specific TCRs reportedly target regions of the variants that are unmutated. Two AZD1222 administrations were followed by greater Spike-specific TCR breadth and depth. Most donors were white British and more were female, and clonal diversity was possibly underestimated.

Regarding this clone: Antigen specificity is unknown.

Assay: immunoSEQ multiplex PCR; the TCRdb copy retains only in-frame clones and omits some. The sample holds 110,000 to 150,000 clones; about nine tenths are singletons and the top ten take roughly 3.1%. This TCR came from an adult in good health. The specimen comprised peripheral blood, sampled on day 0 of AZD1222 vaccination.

Here the CDR3 DNA reads TGTGCCAGCAGTTTGAGAAGAGGAGAGGGCCTCACAGATACGCAGTATTTT. Protein: CASSLRRGEGLTDTQYF. The rearrangement links TRBV27 to TRBJ2-3, with D perhaps TRBD2 (5 bases). The germline V gene encodes CDR1 MNHEY and CDR2 SMNVEV (reference sequence). Trimming removed 3 bases at V and 2 bases at J, with 18 bases between. The CDR3 loop spans 17 amino acids.